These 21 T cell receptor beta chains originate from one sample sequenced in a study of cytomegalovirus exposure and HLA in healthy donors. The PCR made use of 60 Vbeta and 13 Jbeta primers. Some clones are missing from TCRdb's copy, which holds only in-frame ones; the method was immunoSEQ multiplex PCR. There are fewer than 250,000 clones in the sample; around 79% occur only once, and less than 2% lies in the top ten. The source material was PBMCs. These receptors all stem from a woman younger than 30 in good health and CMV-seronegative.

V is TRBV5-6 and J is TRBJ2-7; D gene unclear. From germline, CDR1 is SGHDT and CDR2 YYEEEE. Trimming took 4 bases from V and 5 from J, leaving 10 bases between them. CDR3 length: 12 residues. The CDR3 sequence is CASSQLMNEQYF. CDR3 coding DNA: TGTGCCAGCAGCCAACTAATGAACGAGCAGTACTTC.

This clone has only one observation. CDR3 nucleotide sequence: TGTGCCAGCAGCCTGAACAGTCCGAACACCGGGGAGCTGTTTTTT. This sequence encodes CASSLNSPNTGELFF. The chain joins TRBV7-3 to TRBJ2-2; no clear D. Germline V gene sequence: CDR1 SGHTA, CDR2 FQGTGA. Trimming cost V 5 bases and J 0 bases, with 10 bases left between them. This CDR3 spans 15 amino acids.

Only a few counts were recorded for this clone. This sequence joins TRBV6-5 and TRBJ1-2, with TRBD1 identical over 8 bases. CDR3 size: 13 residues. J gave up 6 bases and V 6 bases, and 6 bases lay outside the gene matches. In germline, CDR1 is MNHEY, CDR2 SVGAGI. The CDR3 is CASRDTGGDGYTF. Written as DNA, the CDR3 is TGTGCCAGCAGGGATACAGGGGGAGATGGCTACACCTTC.

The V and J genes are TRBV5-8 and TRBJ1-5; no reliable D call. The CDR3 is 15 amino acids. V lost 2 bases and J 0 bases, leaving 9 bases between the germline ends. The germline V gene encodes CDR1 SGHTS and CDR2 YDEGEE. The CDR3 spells CASSFYEYSNQPQHF. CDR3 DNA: TGTGCCAGCAGCTTTTATGAGTATAGCAATCAGCCCCAGCATTTT.

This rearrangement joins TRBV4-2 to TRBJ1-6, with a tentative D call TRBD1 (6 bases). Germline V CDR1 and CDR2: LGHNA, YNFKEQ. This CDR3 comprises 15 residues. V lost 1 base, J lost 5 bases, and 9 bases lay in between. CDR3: CASSQAGVDNSPLHF. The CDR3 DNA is TGTGCCAGCAGCCAAGCAGGGGTGGATAATTCACCCCTCCACTTT.

The CDR3 region has the DNA TGTGCCAGTAGCGGGGGGTACACTGAAGCTTTCTTT. It specifies CASSGGYTEAFF. V and J are TRBV19 and TRBJ1-1; D perhaps matches TRBD1 (5 bases). Trimming pared 6 bases from V and 3 bases from J, leaving 8 bases between. Germline loops: CDR1 LNHDA, CDR2 SQIVND (reference sequence). The CDR3 spans 12 residues.

This chain's CDR3 is CASSLATTGPGELFF. CDR3 nucleotides: TGTGCCAGCAGCTTGGCTACTACCGGCCCCGGGGAGCTGTTTTTT. This rearrangement joins TRBV5-6 to TRBJ2-2, with D uncertain. The CDR3 loop spans 15 amino acids. V lost 0 bases, J lost 6 bases, and 12 bases lay in between. Germline V lookup: CDR1 SGHDT, CDR2 YYEEEE.

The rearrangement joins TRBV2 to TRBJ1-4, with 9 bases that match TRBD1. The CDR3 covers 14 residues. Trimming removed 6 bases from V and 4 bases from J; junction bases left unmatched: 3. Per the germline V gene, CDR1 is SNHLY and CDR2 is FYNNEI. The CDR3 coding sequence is TGTGCCAGCAGAGGACAGGGGTATAATGAAAAACTGTTTTTT. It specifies CASRGQGYNEKLFF.

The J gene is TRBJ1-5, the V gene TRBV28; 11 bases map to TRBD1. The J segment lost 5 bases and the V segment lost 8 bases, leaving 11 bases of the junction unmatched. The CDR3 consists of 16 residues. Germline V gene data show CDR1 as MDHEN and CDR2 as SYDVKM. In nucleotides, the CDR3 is TGTGCCAGCCCACCGGGACAGGGGGATGTAGATCAGCCCCAGCATTTT. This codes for CASPPGQGDVDQPQHF.

The chain's CDR3 is CASSQGGVGNTEAFF. The CDR3 DNA reads TGTGCCAGCAGTCAGGGGGGTGTGGGGAACACTGAAGCTTTCTTT. The rearrangement links TRBV28 to TRBJ1-1, with 7 bases identical to TRBD1. Germline V CDR1 and CDR2: MDHEN, SYDVKM. CDR3 length equals 15 residues. Germline trimming cut 5 bases from V and 1 base from J; bases unmatched to any gene: 7.

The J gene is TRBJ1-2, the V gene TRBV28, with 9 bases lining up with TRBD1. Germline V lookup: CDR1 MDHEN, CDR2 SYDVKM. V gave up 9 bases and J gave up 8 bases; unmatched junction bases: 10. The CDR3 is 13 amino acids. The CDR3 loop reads CARAGQGSDGYTF. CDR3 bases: TGTGCCAGAGCGGGACAGGGATCAGACGGCTACACCTTC.

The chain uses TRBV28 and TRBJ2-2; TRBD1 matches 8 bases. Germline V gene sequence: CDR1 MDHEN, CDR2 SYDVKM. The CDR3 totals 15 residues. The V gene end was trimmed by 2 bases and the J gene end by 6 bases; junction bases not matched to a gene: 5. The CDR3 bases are TGTGCCAGCAGTTTAATAACAGGGGGGTCCGGGGAGCTGTTTTTT. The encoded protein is CASSLITGGSGELFF. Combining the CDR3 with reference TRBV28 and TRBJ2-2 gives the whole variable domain DVKVTQSSRYLVKRTGEKVFLECVQDMDHENMFWYRQDPGLGLRLIYFSYDVKMKEKGDIPEGYSVSREKKERFSLILESASTNQTSMYLCASSLITGGSGELFFGEGSRLTVL.

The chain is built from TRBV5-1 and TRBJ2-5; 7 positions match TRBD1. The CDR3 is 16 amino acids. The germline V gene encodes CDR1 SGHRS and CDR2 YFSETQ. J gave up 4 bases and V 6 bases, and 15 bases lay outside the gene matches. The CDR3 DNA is TGCGCCAGCATCCTTTCTGGTACAGGGGTGGCAGAGACCCAGTACTTC. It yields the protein CASILSGTGVAETQYF. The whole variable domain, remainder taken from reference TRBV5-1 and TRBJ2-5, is KAGVTQTPRYLIKTRGQQVTLSCSPISGHRSVSWYQQTPGQGLQFLFEYFSETQRNKGNFPGRFSGRQFSNSRSEMNVSTLELGDSALYLCASILSGTGVAETQYFGPGTRLLVL.

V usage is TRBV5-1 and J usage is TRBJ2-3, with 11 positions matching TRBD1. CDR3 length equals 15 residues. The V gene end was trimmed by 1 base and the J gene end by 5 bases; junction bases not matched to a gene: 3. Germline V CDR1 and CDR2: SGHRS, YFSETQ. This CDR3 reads CASSLRDRGGDTQYF. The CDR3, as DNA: TGCGCCAGCAGCTTGCGGGACAGGGGGGGAGATACGCAGTATTTT.

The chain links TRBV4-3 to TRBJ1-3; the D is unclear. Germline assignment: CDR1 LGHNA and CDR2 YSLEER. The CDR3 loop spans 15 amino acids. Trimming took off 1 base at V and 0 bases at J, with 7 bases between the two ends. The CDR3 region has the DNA TGCGCCAGCAGCCAAGCCCTTTTCTCTGGAAACACCATATATTTT. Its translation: CASSQALFSGNTIYF.

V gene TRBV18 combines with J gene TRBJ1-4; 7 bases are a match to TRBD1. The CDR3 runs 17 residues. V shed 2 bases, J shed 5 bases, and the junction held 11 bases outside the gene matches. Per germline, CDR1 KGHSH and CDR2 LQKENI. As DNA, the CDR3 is TGTGCCAGCTCACCAACTAACGACAGGGCCGGCAATGAAAAACTGTTTTTT. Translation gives CASSPTNDRAGNEKLFF.

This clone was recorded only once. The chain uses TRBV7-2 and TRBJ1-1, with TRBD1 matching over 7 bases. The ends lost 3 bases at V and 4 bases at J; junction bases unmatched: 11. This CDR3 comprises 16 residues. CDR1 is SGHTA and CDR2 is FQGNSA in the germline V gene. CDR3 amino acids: CASSFREGARGTEAFF. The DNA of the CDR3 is TGTGCCAGCAGCTTCCGGGAGGGGGCGCGCGGCACTGAAGCTTTCTTT.

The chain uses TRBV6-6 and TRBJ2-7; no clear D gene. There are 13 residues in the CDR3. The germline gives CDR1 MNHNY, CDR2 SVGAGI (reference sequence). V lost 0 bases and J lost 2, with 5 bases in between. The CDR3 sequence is CASSYSRAYEQYF. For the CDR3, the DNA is TGTGCCAGCAGTTACTCTCGGGCCTACGAGCAGTACTTC.

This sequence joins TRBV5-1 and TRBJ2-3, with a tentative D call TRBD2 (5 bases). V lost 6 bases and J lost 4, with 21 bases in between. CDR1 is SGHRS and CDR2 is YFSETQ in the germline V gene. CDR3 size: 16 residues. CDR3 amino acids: CASIRGWDLAADTQYF. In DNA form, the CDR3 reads TGCGCCAGCATCCGCGGGTGGGATCTAGCCGCAGATACGCAGTATTTT.

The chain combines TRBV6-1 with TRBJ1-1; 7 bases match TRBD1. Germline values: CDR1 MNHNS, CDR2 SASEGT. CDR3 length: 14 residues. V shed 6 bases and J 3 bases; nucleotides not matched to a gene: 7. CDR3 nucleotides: TGTGCCAGCAGGCAGGGGGTGGGGGACACTGAAGCTTTCTTT. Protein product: CASRQGVGDTEAFF.

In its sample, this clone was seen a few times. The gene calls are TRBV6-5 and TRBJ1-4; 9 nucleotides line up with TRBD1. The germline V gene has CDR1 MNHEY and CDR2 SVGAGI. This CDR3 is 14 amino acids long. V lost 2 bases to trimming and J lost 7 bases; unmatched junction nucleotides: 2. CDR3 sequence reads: CASSYGTGSEKLFF. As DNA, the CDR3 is TGTGCCAGCAGTTACGGGACAGGGAGTGAAAAACTGTTTTTT.